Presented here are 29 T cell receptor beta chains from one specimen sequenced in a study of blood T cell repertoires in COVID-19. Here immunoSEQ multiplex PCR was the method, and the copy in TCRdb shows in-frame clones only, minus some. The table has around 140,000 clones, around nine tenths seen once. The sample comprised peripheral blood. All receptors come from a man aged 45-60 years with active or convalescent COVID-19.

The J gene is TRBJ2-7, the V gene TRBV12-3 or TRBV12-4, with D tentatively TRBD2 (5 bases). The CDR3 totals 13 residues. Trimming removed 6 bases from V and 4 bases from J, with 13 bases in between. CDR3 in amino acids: CASSLGRDYEQYF. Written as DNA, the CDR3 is TGTGCCAGCAGCCTAGGACGGGATTACGAGCAGTACTTC.

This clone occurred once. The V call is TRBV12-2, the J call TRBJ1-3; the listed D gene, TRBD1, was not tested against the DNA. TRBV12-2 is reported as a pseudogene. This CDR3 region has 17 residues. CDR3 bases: TGTGCAAGTCGCTCGCACCCGACAGGGTTCTCTGGAAACACCATATATTTT. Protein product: CASRSHPTGFSGNTIYF.

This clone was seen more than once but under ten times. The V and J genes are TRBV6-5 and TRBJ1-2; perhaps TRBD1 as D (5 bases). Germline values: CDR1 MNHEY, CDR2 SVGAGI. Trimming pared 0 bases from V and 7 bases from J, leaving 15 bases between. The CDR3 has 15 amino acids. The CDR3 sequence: CASSYSKGAGVGYTF. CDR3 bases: TGTGCCAGCAGTTACTCGAAAGGGGCCGGAGTTGGCTACACCTTC.

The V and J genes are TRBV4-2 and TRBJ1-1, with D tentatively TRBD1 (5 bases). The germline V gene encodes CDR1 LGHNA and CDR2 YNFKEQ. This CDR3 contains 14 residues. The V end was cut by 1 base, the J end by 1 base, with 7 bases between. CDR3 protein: CASSQGQGNTEAFF. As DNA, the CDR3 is TGTGCCAGCAGCCAAGGTCAGGGGAACACTGAAGCTTTCTTT.

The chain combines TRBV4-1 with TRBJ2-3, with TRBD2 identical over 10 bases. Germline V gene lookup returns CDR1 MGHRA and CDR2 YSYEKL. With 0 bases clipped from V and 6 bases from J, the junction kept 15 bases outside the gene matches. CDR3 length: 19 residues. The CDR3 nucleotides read TGCGCCAGCAGCCAAGATCATTACGGAGCAGGAGCGGGGGGGGATACGCAGTATTTT. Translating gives CASSQDHYGAGAGGDTQYF.

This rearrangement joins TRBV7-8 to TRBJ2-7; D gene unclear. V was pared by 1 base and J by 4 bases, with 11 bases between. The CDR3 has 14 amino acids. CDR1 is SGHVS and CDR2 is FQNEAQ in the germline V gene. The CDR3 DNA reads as TGTGCCAGCAGCTTAGGTCCGGTGAGGTACGAGCAGTACTTC. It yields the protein CASSLGPVRYEQYF.

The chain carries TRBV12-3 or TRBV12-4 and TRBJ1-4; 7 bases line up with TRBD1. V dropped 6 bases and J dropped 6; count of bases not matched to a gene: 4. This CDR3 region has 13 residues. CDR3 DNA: TGTGCCAGCAGGACAGGGTTTTATGAAAAACTGTTTTTT. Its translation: CASRTGFYEKLFF.

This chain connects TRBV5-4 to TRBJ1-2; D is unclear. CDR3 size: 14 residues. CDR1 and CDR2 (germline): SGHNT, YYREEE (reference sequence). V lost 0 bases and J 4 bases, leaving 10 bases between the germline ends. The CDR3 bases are TGTGCCAGCAGCTTGGTCCAGGCTCCCTATGGCTACACCTTC. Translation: CASSLVQAPYGYTF.

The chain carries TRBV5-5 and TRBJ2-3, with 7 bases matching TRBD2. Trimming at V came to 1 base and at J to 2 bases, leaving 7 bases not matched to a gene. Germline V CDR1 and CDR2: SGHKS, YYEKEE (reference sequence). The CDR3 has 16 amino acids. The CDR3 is CASSLMASGFTDTQYF. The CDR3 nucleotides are TGTGCCAGCAGCTTGATGGCTAGCGGATTCACAGATACGCAGTATTTT. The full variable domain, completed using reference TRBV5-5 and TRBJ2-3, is DAGVTQSPTHLIKTRGQQVTLRCSPISGHKSVSWYQQVLGQGPQFIFQYYEKEERGRGNFPDRFSARQFPNYSSELNVNALLLGDSALYLCASSLMASGFTDTQYFGPGTRLTVL.

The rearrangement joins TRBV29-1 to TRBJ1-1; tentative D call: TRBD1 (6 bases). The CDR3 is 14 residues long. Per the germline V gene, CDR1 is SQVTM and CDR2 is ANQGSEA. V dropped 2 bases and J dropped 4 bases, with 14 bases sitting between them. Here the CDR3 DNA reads TGCAGCGTTGAAATTCAGGGGCATCGCACTGAAGCTTTCTTT. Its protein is CSVEIQGHRTEAFF.

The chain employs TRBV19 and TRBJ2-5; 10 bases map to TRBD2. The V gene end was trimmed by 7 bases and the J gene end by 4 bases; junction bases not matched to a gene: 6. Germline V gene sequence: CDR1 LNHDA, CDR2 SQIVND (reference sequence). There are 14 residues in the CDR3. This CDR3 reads CASKSGGARETQYF. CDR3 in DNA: TGTGCCAGTAAGAGCGGGGGGGCCCGAGAGACCCAGTACTTC.

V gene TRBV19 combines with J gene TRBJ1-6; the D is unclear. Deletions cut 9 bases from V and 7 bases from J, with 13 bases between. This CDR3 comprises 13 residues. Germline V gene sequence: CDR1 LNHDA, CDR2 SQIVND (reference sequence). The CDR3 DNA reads TGTGCCAGCTCCGGAGAGCCAAATTCACCCCTCCACTTT. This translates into CASSGEPNSPLHF.

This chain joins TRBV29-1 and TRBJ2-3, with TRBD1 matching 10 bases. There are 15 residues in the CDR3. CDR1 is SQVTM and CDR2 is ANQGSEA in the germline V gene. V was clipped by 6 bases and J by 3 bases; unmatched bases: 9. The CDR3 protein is CSVAGTGASTDTQYF. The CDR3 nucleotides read TGCAGCGTCGCTGGGACAGGGGCTTCAACAGATACGCAGTATTTT.

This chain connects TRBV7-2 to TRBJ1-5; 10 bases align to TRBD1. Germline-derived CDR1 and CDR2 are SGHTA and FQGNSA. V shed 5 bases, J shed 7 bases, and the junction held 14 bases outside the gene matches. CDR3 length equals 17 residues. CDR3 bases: TGTGCCAGCAGCGTCATGATGGGGACAGGGGTTGGGCAGCCCCAGCATTTT. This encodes CASSVMMGTGVGQPQHF.

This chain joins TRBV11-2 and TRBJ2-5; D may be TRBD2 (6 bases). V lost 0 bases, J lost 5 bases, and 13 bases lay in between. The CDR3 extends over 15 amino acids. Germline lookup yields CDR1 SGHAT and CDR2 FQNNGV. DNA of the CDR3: TGTGCCAGCAGCTTAGACGGGAGTATCGGGGAGACCCAGTACTTC. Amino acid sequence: CASSLDGSIGETQYF. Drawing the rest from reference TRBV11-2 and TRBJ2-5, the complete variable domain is EAGVAQSPRYKIIEKRQSVAFWCNPISGHATLYWYQQILGQGPKLLIQFQNNGVVDDSQLPKDRFSAERLKGVDSTLKIQPAKLEDSAVYLCASSLDGSIGETQYFGPGTRLLVL.

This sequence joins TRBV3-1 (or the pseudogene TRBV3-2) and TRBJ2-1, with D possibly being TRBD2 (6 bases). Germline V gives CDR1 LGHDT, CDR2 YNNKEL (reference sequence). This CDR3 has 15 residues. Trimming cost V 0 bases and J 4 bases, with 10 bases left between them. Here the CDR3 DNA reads TGTGCCAGCAGCCAAGATCGGGCGGGGTACAATGAGCAGTTCTTC. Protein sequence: CASSQDRAGYNEQFF.

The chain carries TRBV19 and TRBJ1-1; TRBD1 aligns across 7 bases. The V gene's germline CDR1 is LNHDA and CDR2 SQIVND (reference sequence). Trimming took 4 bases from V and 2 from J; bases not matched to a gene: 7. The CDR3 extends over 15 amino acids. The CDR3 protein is CASSKRQGGNTEAFF. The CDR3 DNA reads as TGTGCCAGTAGTAAAAGACAGGGCGGAAACACTGAAGCTTTCTTT.

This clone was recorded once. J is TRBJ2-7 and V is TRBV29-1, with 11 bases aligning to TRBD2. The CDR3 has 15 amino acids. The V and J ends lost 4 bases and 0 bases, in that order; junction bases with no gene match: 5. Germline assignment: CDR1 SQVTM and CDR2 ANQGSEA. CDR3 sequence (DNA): TGCAGCGTTGGGGGGGGGACTAGCGGCTCCTACGAGCAGTACTTC. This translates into CSVGGGTSGSYEQYF.

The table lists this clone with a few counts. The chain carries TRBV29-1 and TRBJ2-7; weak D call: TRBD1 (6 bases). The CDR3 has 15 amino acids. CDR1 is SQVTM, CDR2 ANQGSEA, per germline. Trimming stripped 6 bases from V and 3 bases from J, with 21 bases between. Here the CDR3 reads CSVLKLQGLGYEQYF. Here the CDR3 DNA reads TGCAGCGTCCTCAAACTACAGGGATTGGGCTACGAGCAGTACTTC.

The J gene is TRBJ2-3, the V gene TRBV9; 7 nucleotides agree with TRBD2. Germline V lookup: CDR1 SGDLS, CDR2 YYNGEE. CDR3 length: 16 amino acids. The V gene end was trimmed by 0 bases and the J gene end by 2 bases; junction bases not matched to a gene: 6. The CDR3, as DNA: TGTGCCAGCAGCGTAGGAGGACTAGAAAACACAGATACGCAGTATTTT. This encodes CASSVGGLENTDTQYF.

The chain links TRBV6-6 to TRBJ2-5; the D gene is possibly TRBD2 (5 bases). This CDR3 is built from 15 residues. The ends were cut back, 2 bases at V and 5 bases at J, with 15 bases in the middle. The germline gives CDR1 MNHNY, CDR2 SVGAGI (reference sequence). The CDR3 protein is CASSYPRDARETQYF. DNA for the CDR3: TGTGCCAGCAGTTACCCCCGGGATGCGAGGGAGACCCAGTACTTC.

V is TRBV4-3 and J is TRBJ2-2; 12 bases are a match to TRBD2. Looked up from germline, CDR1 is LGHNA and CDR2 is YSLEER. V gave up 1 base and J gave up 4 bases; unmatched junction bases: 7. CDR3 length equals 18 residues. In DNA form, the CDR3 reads TGCGCCAGCAGCCAAGTTCTAGCGGGGGGGCCGGGCACCGGGGAGCTGTTTTTT. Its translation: CASSQVLAGGPGTGELFF.

CDR3 region: CASSYSRGPGELFF. The CDR3 DNA reads as TGTGCCAGCAGTTACTCGAGGGGGCCCGGGGAGCTGTTTTTT. The chain links TRBV6-5 to TRBJ2-2, with 7 positions matching TRBD1. Trimming at V came to 0 bases and at J to 6 bases, leaving 1 base not matched to a gene. The CDR3 is made up of 14 amino acids. The V gene's germline CDR1 is MNHEY and CDR2 SVGAGI.

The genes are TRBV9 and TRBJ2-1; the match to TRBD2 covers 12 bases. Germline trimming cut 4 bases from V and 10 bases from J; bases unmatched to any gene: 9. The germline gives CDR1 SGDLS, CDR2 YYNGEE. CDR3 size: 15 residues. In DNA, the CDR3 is TGTGCCAGCAGCCCCCGACTAGCGGGAGTGAACGAGCAGTTCTTC. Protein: CASSPRLAGVNEQFF.

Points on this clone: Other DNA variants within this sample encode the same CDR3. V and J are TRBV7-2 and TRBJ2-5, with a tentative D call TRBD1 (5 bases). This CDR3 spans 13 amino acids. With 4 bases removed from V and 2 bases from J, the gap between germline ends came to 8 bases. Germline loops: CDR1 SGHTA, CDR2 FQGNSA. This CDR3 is CASSSQVQETQYF. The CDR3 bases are TGTGCCAGCAGCTCACAGGTACAAGAGACCCAGTACTTC. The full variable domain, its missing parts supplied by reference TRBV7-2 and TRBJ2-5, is GAGVSQSPSNKVTEKGKDVELRCDPISGHTALYWYRQSLGQGLEFLIYFQGNSAPDKSGLPSDRFSAERTGGSVSTLTIQRTQQEDSAVYLCASSSQVQETQYFGPGTRLLVL.

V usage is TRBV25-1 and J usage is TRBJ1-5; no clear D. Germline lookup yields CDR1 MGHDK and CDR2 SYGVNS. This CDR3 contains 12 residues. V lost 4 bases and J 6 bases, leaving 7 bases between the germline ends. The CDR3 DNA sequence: TGTGCCAGCAGTGGCAGCGGTCAGCCCCAGCATTTT. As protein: CASSGSGQPQHF.

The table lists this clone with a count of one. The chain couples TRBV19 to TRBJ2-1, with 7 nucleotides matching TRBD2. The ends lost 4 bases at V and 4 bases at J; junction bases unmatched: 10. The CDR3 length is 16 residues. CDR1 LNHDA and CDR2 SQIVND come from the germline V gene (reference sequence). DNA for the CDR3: TGTGCCAGTAGTAGGAGCGGGAAGTCTGCGTACAATGAGCAGTTCTTC. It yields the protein CASSRSGKSAYNEQFF.

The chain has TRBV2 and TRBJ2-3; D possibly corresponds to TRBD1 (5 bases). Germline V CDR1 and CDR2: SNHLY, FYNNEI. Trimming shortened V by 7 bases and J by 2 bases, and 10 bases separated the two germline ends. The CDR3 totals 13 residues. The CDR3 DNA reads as TGTGCCAGCAATCGACAGATCACAGATACGCAGTATTTT. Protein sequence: CASNRQITDTQYF.

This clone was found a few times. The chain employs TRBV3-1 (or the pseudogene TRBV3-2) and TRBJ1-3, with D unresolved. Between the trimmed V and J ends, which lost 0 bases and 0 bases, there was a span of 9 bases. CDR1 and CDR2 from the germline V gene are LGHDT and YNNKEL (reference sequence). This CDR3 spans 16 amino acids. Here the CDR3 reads CASSQEWRSSGNTIYF. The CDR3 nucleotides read TGTGCCAGCAGCCAAGAGTGGCGGAGCTCTGGAAACACCATATATTTT.